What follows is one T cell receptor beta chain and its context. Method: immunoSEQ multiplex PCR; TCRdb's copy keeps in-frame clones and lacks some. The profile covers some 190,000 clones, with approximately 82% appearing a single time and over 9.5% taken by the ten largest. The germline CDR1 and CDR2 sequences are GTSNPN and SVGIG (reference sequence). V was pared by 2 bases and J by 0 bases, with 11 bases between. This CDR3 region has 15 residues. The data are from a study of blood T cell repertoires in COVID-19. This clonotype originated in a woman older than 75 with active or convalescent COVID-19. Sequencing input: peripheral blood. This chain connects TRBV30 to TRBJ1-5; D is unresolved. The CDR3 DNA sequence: TGTGCCTGGAGTCGGGGAGATTATAGCAATCAGCCCCAGCATTTT. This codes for CAWSRGDYSNQPQHF.